Described below is a single T cell receptor (beta chain) sequence and its context. This sample was taken from a study of glioma-infiltrating T cells after dendritic cell vaccination. The CDR3 has 15 amino acids. The germline V gene encodes CDR1 SGHNT and CDR2 YENEEA. Trimming stripped 4 bases from V and 0 bases from J, with 10 bases between. Primers: 60 V beta forward and 13 J beta reverse. Only in-frame clones appear in the TCRdb table, and some are missing; sequencing was by immunoSEQ multiplex PCR. The table records under 130,000 clones, roughly 80% of them present only once. This receptor was obtained from a human donor with glioblastoma. Specimen: blood, collected before dendritic cell vaccination. The chain employs TRBV11-3 and TRBJ1-3; D possibly corresponds to TRBD1 (5 bases). CDR3 sequence reads: CASSWDFSSGNTIYF. The CDR3 DNA reads TGTGCCAGCAGCTGGGACTTTTCCTCTGGAAACACCATATATTTT.